The next 19 T cell receptor beta chains were all read from a single sample in a study of cytomegalovirus exposure and HLA in healthy donors. 13 Jbeta primers and 60 Vbeta primers were used for the PCR. The table came from immunoSEQ multiplex PCR; TCRdb's copy has only in-frame clones and leaves some out. The sample contains fewer than 120,000 clones, about three quarters of which appear only once. Sequencing was performed on PBMCs. These receptors were obtained from a woman younger than 45 in good health and CMV-seronegative.

This rearrangement joins TRBV2 to TRBJ1-1; 7 bases line up with TRBD1. The junction had 10 bases not matched to a gene; V was cut back by 8 bases and J by 1 base. Germline loops: CDR1 SNHLY, CDR2 FYNNEI. The CDR3 consists of 15 residues. Written as DNA, the CDR3 is TGTGCCAGCTTCGGGACAGAAATTGAGAACACTGAAGCTTTCTTT. It is translated as CASFGTEIENTEAFF.

The CDR3 reads CATQGDRGTDTQYF. The CDR3 nucleotides are TGTGCCACCCAGGGGGACAGGGGCACAGATACGCAGTATTTT. This chain links TRBV9 with TRBJ2-3; 9 bases line up with TRBD1. CDR1 SGDLS and CDR2 YYNGEE come from the germline V gene. Trimming at V came to 9 bases and at J to 1 base, leaving 6 bases not matched to a gene. The CDR3 has 14 residues.

The chain is built from TRBV11-2 and TRBJ2-3; maybe TRBD2 (5 bases). The CDR3 sequence is 15 residues long. Germline loops: CDR1 SGHAT, CDR2 FQNNGV. V was cut by 1 base and J by 7 bases, with 15 bases left in between. The chain's CDR3 is CASSLAGSGLYTQYF. CDR3 sequence (DNA): TGTGCCAGCAGCTTAGCGGGGAGTGGTTTATATACGCAGTATTTT.

The gene calls are TRBV9 and TRBJ1-1; D call uncertain. The CDR3 is 13 amino acids. Per germline, CDR1 SGDLS and CDR2 YYNGEE. Trimming took off 0 bases at V and 1 base at J, with 4 bases between the two ends. The CDR3 here is CASSVDRNTEAFF. The CDR3 DNA reads as TGTGCCAGCAGCGTAGATCGGAACACTGAAGCTTTCTTT.

The genes are TRBV4-3 and TRBJ2-1; D unclear. V gave up 1 base and J gave up 4 bases, with 14 bases separating them. The CDR3 totals 16 residues. From germline, CDR1 is LGHNA and CDR2 YSLEER. The CDR3 sequence is CASSQVSTSGYNEQFF. CDR3 sequence (DNA): TGCGCCAGCAGCCAAGTGTCGACCTCCGGGTACAATGAGCAGTTCTTC.

DNA of the CDR3: TGTGCCAGCAGCCCCGACGGTGGAGGGGGCTCCCCTGAAGCTTTCTTT. Translation: CASSPDGGGGSPEAFF. The chain couples TRBV11-2 to TRBJ1-1; 7 bases fit TRBD1. The trim removed 5 bases at V and 6 bases at J, leaving 15 bases unmatched. This CDR3 has 16 residues. Germline V gives CDR1 SGHAT, CDR2 FQNNGV.

The chain joins TRBV28 to TRBJ1-2; D remains unclear. CDR1 is MDHEN and CDR2 is SYDVKM in the germline V gene. The V end lost 6 bases, the J end lost 0 bases, and 14 bases lay between the germline ends. The CDR3 spans 15 residues. The CDR3 region is CASRTEQPTNYGYTF. CDR3 in DNA: TGTGCCAGCAGAACCGAACAGCCCACTAACTATGGCTACACCTTC.

This chain connects TRBV28 to TRBJ2-7, with D possibly TRBD1 on 8 matching bases. V was pared by 5 bases and J by 4 bases, with 15 bases between. The CDR3 has 14 amino acids. Germline CDR1 is MDHEN and CDR2 is SYDVKM. The CDR3: CASSPDREGYEQYF. The CDR3 nucleotides read TGTGCCAGCAGTCCGGACAGGGAGGGGTACGAGCAGTACTTC.

Comments on this clone: One end of the junction is discordant with germline, which a read error may explain. The chain has TRBV25-1 and TRBJ2-7; 8 nucleotides agree with TRBD1. The CDR3 length is 12 residues. Germline assignment: CDR1 MGHDK and CDR2 SYGVNS. The CDR3 region is CASGRTGTGVRF. For the CDR3, the DNA is TGTGCCAGCGGCAGAACCGGGACAGGCGTCCGCTTC.

The chain carries TRBV27 and TRBJ2-7; tentatively, D is TRBD2 (5 bases). The CDR3 loop spans 15 amino acids. CDR1 and CDR2 from the germline V gene are MNHEY and SMNVEV (reference sequence). Trimming left V 3 bases short and J 2 bases short, with 14 bases between. The CDR3: CASSFMRESAYEQYF. CDR3 bases: TGTGCCAGCAGTTTTATGAGGGAGTCCGCCTACGAGCAGTACTTC.

The chain is built from TRBV6-5 and TRBJ1-5; 8 nucleotides agree with TRBD1. The CDR3 extends over 14 amino acids. CDR1 MNHEY and CDR2 SVGAGI come from the germline V gene. V trimming: 6 bases; J trimming: 5 bases; junction bases outside the gene matches: 6. The CDR3: CASSQRQGHQPQHF. CDR3 coding DNA: TGTGCCAGCAGCCAAAGACAGGGGCATCAGCCCCAGCATTTT.

A few counts support this clone. The rearrangement links TRBV28 to TRBJ1-2, with TRBD1 identical over 9 bases. This CDR3 region has 14 residues. Germline CDR1 MDHEN, CDR2 SYDVKM. V shed 7 bases, J shed 8 bases, and the junction held 11 bases outside the gene matches. The DNA of the CDR3 is TGTGCCAGCATTCCGGGACAGGGATCTCAAGGCTACACCTTC. This encodes CASIPGQGSQGYTF.

This clone came up once. This chain connects TRBV9 to TRBJ2-3, with D perhaps matching TRBD2 (5 bases). Per the germline V gene, CDR1 is SGDLS and CDR2 is YYNGEE. V lost 4 bases, J lost 2 bases, and 11 bases lay in between. The CDR3 runs to 14 residues. CDR3 in DNA: TGTGCCAGCAGCCCCGCGGGTGACACAGATACGCAGTATTTT. Its translation is CASSPAGDTDTQYF.

This clone appeared once. The chain carries TRBV6-1 and TRBJ2-7; 8 bases align to TRBD1. This CDR3 comprises 14 residues. Germline V lookup: CDR1 MNHNS, CDR2 SASEGT. V lost 7 bases to trimming and J lost 0 bases; unmatched junction nucleotides: 5. The CDR3 bases are TGTGCCAGCATAAGACAGGGGAGCTCCTACGAGCAGTACTTC. Residues: CASIRQGSSYEQYF.

J is TRBJ2-3 and V is TRBV18; D unclear. The CDR3 has 17 residues. V gave up 5 bases and J gave up 2 bases, with 20 bases separating them. Germline-derived CDR1 and CDR2 are KGHSH and LQKENI. This chain's CDR3 is CASSLLSARLNTDTQYF. CDR3 nucleotide sequence: TGTGCCAGCTCATTATTATCAGCGAGACTTAACACAGATACGCAGTATTTT.

This clone was counted between two and nine times. The chain links TRBV4-2 to TRBJ1-4, with D tentatively TRBD1 (6 bases). V was clipped by 0 bases and J by 3 bases, with 20 bases between them. The CDR3 has 19 residues. Germline CDR1 is LGHNA and CDR2 is YNFKEQ. DNA for the CDR3: TGTGCCAGCAGCCAAGACGCCAGGGGAAGAGGTCGAGCTAATGAAAAACTGTTTTTT. Its translation is CASSQDARGRGRANEKLFF.

The CDR3 nucleotides are TGTGCCACCAGCACGTCTCAGTGGGAGCAGTACTTC. Translation: CATSTSQWEQYF. This chain uses TRBV15 with TRBJ2-7; D not resolved. The CDR3 sequence is 12 residues long. Germline CDR1 and CDR2: LNHNV and YYDKDF (reference sequence). V gave up 4 bases and J gave up 7 bases, with 11 bases separating them. Supplemented by reference TRBV15 and TRBJ2-7, the full variable domain reads DAMVIQNPRYQVTQFGKPVTLSCSQTLNHNVMYWYQQKSSQAPKLLFHYYDKDFNNEADTPDNFQSRRPNTSFCFLDIRSPGLGDTAMYLCATSTSQWEQYFGPGTRLTVT.

Worth noting for this clone: This likely comes from a read error, as the CDR3 has no conserved phenylalanine or tryptophan at its end. Because the CDR3's place on the DNA is in doubt, the DNA is left out and the CDR3 is given as listed by TCRdb. The rearrangement uses TRBV4-3 and TRBJ2-7; no DNA check was done on the table's D call, TRBD1. The CDR3 is 12 amino acids long, termini counted. CDR1 is LGHNA and CDR2 is YSLEER in the germline V gene. The CDR3 is CASSRLNRGCKL.

Comment on this clone: Lacking the conserved final phenylalanine or tryptophan, this CDR3 likely reflects a read error. The CDR3 region is CSVEEDRPGEAFV. DNA of the CDR3: TGCAGCGTTGAAGAGGACAGGCCGGGTGAAGCTTTCGTT. The chain uses TRBV29-1 and TRBJ1-1; 7 bases agree with TRBD1. The V segment lost 0 bases and the J segment 7 bases; nucleotides outside the gene matches: 5. The CDR3 contains 13 residues. Germline CDR1 and CDR2: SQVTM and ANQGSEA.